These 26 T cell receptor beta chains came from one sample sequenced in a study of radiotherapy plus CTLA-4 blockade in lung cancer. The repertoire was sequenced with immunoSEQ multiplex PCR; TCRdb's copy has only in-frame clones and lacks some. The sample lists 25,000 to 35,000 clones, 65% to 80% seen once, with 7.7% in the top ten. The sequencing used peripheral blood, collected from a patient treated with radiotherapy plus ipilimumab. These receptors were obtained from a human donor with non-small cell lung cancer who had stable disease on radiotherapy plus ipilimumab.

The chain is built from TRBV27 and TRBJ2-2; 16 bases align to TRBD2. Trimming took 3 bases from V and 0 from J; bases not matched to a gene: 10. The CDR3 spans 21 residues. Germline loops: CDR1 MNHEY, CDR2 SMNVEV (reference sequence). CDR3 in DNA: TGTGCCAGCAGTTTGCAGAAACCGGGACTAGCGGGGGGGGCGAACACCGGGGAGCTGTTTTTT. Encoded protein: CASSLQKPGLAGGANTGELFF.

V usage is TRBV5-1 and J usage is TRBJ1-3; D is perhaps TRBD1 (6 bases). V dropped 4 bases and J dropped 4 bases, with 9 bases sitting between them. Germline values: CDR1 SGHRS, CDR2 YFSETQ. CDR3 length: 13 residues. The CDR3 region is CASSPGTGNTIYF. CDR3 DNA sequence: TGCGCCAGCAGCCCCGGGACAGGAAACACCATATATTTT.

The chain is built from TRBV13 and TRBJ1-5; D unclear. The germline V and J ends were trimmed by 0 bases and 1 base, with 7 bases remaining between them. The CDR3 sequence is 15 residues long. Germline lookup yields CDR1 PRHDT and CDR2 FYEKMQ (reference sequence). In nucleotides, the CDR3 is TGTGCCAGCAGCTTAGGCCGCCAGAGCAATCAGCCCCAGCATTTT. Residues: CASSLGRQSNQPQHF. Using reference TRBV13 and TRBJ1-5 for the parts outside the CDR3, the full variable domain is AAGVIQSPRHLIKEKRETATLKCYPIPRHDTVYWYQQGPGQDPQFLISFYEKMQSDKGSIPDRFSAQQFSDYHSELNMSSLELGDSALYFCASSLGRQSNQPQHFGDGTRLSIL.

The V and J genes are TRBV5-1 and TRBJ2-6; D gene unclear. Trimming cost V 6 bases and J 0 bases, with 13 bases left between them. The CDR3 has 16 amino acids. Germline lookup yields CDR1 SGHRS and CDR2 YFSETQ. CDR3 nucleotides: TGCGCCAGCATGGGGTTCCCAGTCTCTGGGGCCAACGTCCTGACTTTC. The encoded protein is CASMGFPVSGANVLTF.

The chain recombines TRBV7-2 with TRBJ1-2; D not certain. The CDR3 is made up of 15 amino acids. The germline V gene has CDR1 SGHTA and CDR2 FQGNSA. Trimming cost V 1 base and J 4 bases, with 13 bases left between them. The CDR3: CASSLDRRPIYGYTF. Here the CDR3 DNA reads TGTGCCAGCAGCTTAGACCGCCGTCCCATCTATGGCTACACCTTC.

CDR3: CASSYSRGTASYGYTF. CDR3 nucleotide sequence: TGTGCCAGCAGTTACTCGAGAGGGACTGCGAGCTATGGCTACACCTTC. The genes are TRBV6-5 and TRBJ1-2, with D maybe TRBD1 (5 bases). Germline V gene data show CDR1 as MNHEY and CDR2 as SVGAGI. There are 16 residues in the CDR3. Deletions cut 0 bases from V and 4 bases from J, with 15 bases between.

Here the CDR3 DNA reads TGTGCCTGGAATACCCTAGGTGGCTACACCTTC. Its translation is CAWNTLGGYTF. The genes are TRBV30 and TRBJ1-2; D not certain. The CDR3 has 11 amino acids. Germline V gene lookup returns CDR1 GTSNPN and CDR2 SVGIG (reference sequence). Trimming removed 4 bases at V and 7 bases at J, with 10 bases between.

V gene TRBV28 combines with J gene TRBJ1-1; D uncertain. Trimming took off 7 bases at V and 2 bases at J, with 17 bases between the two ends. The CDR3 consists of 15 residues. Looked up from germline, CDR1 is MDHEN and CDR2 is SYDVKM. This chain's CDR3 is CASTLSNRANTEAFF. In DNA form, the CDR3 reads TGTGCCAGCACCCTCTCTAACAGAGCAAACACTGAAGCTTTCTTT.

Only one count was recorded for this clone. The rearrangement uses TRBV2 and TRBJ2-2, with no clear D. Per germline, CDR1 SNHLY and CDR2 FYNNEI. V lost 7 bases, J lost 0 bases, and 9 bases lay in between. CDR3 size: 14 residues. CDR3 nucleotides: TGTGCCAGCAATTGGGCAGCGAACACCGGGGAGCTGTTTTTT. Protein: CASNWAANTGELFF.

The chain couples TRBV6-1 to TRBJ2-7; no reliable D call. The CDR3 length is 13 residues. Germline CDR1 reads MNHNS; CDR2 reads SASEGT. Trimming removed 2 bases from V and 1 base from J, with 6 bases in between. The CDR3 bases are TGTGCCAGCAGTGAAAGTCAGTCCTACGAGCAGTACGTC. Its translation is CASSESQSYEQYV.

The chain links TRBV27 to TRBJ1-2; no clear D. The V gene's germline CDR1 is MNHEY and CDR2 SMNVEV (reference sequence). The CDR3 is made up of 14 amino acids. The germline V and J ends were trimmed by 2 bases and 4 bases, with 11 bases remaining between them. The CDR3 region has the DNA TGTGCCAGCAGTTTAGTAGGCGGGCGCTATGGCTACACCTTC. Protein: CASSLVGGRYGYTF.

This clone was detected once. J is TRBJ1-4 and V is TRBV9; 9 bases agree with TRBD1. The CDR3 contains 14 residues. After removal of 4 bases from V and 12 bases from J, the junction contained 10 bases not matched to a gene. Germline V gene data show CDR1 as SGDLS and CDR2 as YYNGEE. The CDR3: CASSPGTGRAELFF. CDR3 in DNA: TGTGCCAGCAGCCCCGGGACAGGGCGGGCCGAACTGTTTTTT.

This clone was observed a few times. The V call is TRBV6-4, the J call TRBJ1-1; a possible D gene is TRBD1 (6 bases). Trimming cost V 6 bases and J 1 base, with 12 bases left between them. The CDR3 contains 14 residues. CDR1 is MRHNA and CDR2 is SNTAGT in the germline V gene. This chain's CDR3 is CASRRQVWNTEAFF. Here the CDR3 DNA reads TGTGCCAGCAGACGACAGGTGTGGAACACTGAAGCTTTCTTT.

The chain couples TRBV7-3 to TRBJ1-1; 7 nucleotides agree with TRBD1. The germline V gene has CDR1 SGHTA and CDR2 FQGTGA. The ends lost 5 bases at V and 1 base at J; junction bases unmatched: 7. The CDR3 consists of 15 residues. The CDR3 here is CASSPEGQRNTEAFF. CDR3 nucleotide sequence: TGTGCCAGCAGCCCCGAGGGACAGAGGAACACTGAAGCTTTCTTT.

The CDR3, as DNA: TGCAGCGTTGGAGCTGTTCCCGGAACTCAGTCCCAGGGATATGGCTACACCTTC. This gives the protein CSVGAVPGTQSQGYGYTF. The chain is built from TRBV29-1 and TRBJ1-2; D is possibly TRBD1 (5 bases). V lost 4 bases, J lost 5 bases, and 29 bases lay in between. The CDR3 extends over 18 amino acids. Germline CDR1 reads SQVTM; CDR2 reads ANQGSEA.

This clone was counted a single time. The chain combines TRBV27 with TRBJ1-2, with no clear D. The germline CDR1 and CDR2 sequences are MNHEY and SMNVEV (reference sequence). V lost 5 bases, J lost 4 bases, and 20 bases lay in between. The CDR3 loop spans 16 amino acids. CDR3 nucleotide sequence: TGTGCCAGCAGTCTTGTTCGACGGCCCACTAGCTATGGCTACACCTTC. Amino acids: CASSLVRRPTSYGYTF.

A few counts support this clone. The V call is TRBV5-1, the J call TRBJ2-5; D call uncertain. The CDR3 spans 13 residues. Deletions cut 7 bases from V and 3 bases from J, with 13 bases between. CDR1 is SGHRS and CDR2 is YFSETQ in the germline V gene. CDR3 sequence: CASGPRVEETQYF. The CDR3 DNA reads TGCGCCAGCGGCCCACGTGTAGAAGAGACCCAGTACTTC.

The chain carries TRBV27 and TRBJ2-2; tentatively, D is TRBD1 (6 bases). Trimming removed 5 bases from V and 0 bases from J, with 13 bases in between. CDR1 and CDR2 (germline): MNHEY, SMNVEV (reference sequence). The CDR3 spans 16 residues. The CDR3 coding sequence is TGTGCCAGCAGTCTGTATGGGGGCTCGAACACCGGGGAGCTGTTTTTT. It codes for CASSLYGGSNTGELFF.

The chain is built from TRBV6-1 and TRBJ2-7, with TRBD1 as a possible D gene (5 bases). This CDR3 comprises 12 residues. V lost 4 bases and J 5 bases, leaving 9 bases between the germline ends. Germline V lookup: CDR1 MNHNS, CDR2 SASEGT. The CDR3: CASSGARDEQYF. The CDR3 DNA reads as TGTGCCAGCAGTGGGGCCAGGGACGAGCAGTACTTC.

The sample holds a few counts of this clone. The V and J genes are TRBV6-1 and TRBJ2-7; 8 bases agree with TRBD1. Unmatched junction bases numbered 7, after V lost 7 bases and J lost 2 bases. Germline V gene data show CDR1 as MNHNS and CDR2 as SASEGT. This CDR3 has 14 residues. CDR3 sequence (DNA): TGTGCCAGCACCTTGGACAGGGCGACCTACGAGCAGTACGTC. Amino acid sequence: CASTLDRATYEQYV.

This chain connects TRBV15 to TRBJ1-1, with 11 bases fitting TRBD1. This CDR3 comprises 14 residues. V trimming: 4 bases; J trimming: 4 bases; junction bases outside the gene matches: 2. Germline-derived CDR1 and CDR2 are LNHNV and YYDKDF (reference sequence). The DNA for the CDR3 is TGTGCCACCAGCATAGGACAGGGGGCCACTGAAGCTTTCTTT. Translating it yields CATSIGQGATEAFF.

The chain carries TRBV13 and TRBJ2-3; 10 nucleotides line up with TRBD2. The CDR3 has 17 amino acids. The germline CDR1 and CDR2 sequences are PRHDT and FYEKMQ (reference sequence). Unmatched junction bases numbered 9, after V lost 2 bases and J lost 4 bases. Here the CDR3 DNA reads TGTGCCAGCAGCTTAAAAAGCGGGGGGGCGGGAGCAGATACGCAGTATTTT. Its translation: CASSLKSGGAGADTQYF. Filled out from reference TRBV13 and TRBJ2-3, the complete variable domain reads AAGVIQSPRHLIKEKRETATLKCYPIPRHDTVYWYQQGPGQDPQFLISFYEKMQSDKGSIPDRFSAQQFSDYHSELNMSSLELGDSALYFCASSLKSGGAGADTQYFGPGTRLTVL.

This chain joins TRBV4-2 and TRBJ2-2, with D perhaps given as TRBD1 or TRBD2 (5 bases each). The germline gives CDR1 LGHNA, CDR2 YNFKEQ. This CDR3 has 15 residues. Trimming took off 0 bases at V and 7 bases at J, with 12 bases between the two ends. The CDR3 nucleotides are TGTGCCAGCAGCCAAGACAGGGCCGGGATCGGGGAGCTGTTTTTT. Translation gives CASSQDRAGIGELFF.

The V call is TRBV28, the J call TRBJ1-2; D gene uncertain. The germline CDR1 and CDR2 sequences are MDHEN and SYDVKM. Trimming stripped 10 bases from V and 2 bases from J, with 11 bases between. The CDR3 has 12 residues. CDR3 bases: TGTGCCATCGCGCACGAGAACTATGGCTACACCTTC. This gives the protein CAIAHENYGYTF.

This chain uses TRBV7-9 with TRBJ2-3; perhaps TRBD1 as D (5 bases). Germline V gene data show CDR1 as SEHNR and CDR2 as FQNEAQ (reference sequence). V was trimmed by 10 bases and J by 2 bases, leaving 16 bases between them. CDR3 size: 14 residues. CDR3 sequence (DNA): TGTGCCATATTAAGGGGAAGTTTCACAGATACGCAGTATTTT. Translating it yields CAILRGSFTDTQYF. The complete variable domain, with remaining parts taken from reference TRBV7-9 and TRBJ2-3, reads DTGVSQNPRHKITKRGQNVTFRCDPISEHNRLYWYRQTLGQGPEFLTYFQNEAQLEKSRLLSDRFSAERPKGSFSTLEIQRTEQGDSAMYLCAILRGSFTDTQYFGPGTRLTVL.

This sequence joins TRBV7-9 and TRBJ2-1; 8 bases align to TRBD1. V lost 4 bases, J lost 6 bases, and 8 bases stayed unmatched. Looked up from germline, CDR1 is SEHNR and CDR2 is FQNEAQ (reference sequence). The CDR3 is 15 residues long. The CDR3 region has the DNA TGTGCCAGCAGCTCCGGACAGGGAGGTATCAATGAGCAGTTCTTC. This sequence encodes CASSSGQGGINEQFF.